The TCR beta chain under discussion was sequenced for a study of blood T cell repertoires in COVID-19. Study details: Samples came from the United States, Italy and Spain, spanning acute and convalescent COVID-19. Sources were T cells, B-cell-depleted T cells, or PBMCs; the material itself was cDNA or gDNA.

Original methodology: Amplified reference gene primers provided the basis for estimating nucleated cell counts. Here immunoSEQ multiplex PCR was the method, and the copy in TCRdb shows in-frame clones only, minus some. The V and J calls and clone size come from that table; D and trimming were worked out from the DNA. Among about 230,000 clones listed, 65% to 90% were seen once. Germline V CDR1 and CDR2: SSHAT, FNYEAQ (reference sequence). The CDR3 spans 13 residues. The V end lost 5 bases, the J end lost 7 bases, and 15 bases lay between the germline ends. The chain is built from TRBV7-7 and TRBJ2-7; no definite D call. The specimen sequenced was peripheral blood. The origin of this receptor is a woman aged 45 to 65 with acute or convalescent COVID-19. The CDR3 loop is CASSPSQATEQYF. Written as DNA, the CDR3 is TGTGCCAGCAGCCCATCCCAGGCAACTGAGCAGTACTTC. Using reference TRBV7-7 and TRBJ2-7 for the parts outside the CDR3, the full variable domain is GAGVSQSPRYKVTKRGQDVTLRCDPISSHATLYWYQQALGQGPEFLTYFNYEAQPDKSGLPSDRFSAERPEGSISTLTIQRTEQRDSAMYRCASSPSQATEQYFGPGTRLTVT.